This T cell receptor (beta chain) was retrieved from a study of radiotherapy plus CTLA-4 blockade in lung cancer. Study-level findings and limits: Strongest reported response predictors: early blood clone changes and post-radiation interferon-beta. There was expansion of tumor-derived TCR clones in blood after radiotherapy plus ipilimumab.

Focal radiation plus CTLA-4 blockade with ipilimumab was administered to patients who had chemo-refractory metastatic non-small-cell lung cancer. The V and J ends lost 4 bases and 4 bases, in that order; junction bases with no gene match: 6. Germline CDR1 and CDR2: SGHTA and FQGTGA. The CDR3 loop spans 15 amino acids. With regard to this clone: Its antigen remains unknown.

Sequencing used immunoSEQ multiplex PCR; TCRdb keeps in-frame clones, though not all of them. Of 35,000 to 55,000 clones listed, approximately 80% are singletons. The sample was peripheral blood, taken from a patient treated with radiotherapy plus ipilimumab. This chain connects TRBV7-3 to TRBJ2-1; TRBD1 matches at 8 bases. This TCR was sampled from a human donor with non-small cell lung cancer whose response to radiotherapy plus ipilimumab could not be evaluated. The CDR3 region is CASSWGTGLYNEQFF. The CDR3 DNA is TGTGCCAGCAGCTGGGGGACAGGCCTATACAATGAGCAGTTCTTC.